These 27 T cell receptor beta chains share one sample of origin, sequenced in a study of OX40 agonist ivuxolimab in advanced cancers. The assay was immunoSEQ multiplex PCR, and TCRdb's table has in-frame clones only and misses some. The data contain 15,000 to 20,000 clones, about four fifths of them singletons. The sequenced sample was CD4+ or CD8+ T cells sorted from blood, obtained in a trial of the OX40 agonist ivuxolimab. These receptors all stem from an adult with an advanced solid tumor such as melanoma, head and neck, liver or kidney cancer.

V and J are TRBV6-1 and TRBJ2-1; TRBD1 aligns across 10 bases. J was trimmed by 9 bases and V by 4 bases; bases with no gene match: 15. CDR1 MNHNS and CDR2 SASEGT come from the germline V gene. The CDR3 consists of 17 residues. As DNA, the CDR3 is TGTGCCAGCAGTGGGATCCGGGACAGGGGCGTATGGGGTGAGCAGTTCTTC. Protein sequence: CASSGIRDRGVWGEQFF.

The chain joins TRBV5-4 to TRBJ2-3; the D is unclear. The CDR3 has 12 residues. Trimming pared 5 bases from V and 1 base from J, leaving 5 bases between. The germline V gene encodes CDR1 SGHNT and CDR2 YYREEE (reference sequence). CDR3 region: CASRIGTDTQYF. The CDR3 coding sequence is TGTGCCAGCAGGATCGGCACAGATACGCAGTATTTT.

V and J are TRBV7-9 and TRBJ1-2, with D perhaps matching TRBD1 (6 bases). V lost 5 bases to trimming and J lost 2 bases, with 15 bases between them. This CDR3 contains 15 residues. Per germline, CDR1 SEHNR and CDR2 FQNEAQ (reference sequence). The CDR3 DNA sequence: TGTGCCAGCAGCCCGATTGGGACACTCAACTATGGCTACACCTTC. As protein: CASSPIGTLNYGYTF.

The sample holds a few counts of this clone. The chain is built from TRBV10-1 and TRBJ2-3; D is uncertain. This CDR3 is built from 13 residues. Trimming left V 3 bases short and J 2 bases short, with 6 bases between. From germline, CDR1 is WNHNN and CDR2 SYGVQD (reference sequence). The CDR3 here is CASSDQFTDTQYF. CDR3 coding DNA: TGCGCCAGCAGTGACCAGTTCACAGATACGCAGTATTTT.

The chain has TRBV29-1 and TRBJ2-1, with D hard to call. Germline V gene lookup returns CDR1 SQVTM and CDR2 ANQGSEA. This CDR3 is built from 13 residues. Trimming removed 4 bases at V and 0 bases at J, with 7 bases between. Here the CDR3 reads CSVGWASYNEQFF. The DNA for the CDR3 is TGCAGCGTTGGGTGGGCCTCCTACAATGAGCAGTTCTTC.

V is TRBV4-1 and J is TRBJ2-4; no reliable D call. V lost 0 bases and J 8 bases, leaving 11 bases between the germline ends. The CDR3 loop spans 14 amino acids. CDR1 and CDR2 from the germline V gene are MGHRA and YSYEKL. The CDR3 is CASSQDLRLDIQYF. For the CDR3, the DNA is TGCGCCAGCAGCCAAGATCTGCGGCTGGACATTCAGTACTTC.

This sequence joins TRBV2 and TRBJ1-5; TRBD1 is a possible D gene (5 bases). Between the trimmed V and J ends, which lost 8 bases and 0 bases, there was a span of 17 bases. The V gene's germline CDR1 is SNHLY and CDR2 FYNNEI. The CDR3 extends over 16 amino acids. The CDR3 spells CASAGTIPYSNQPQHF. CDR3 in DNA: TGTGCCAGCGCGGGGACGATCCCTTATAGCAATCAGCCCCAGCATTTT.

The rearrangement joins TRBV6-5 to TRBJ2-5; no clear D. V lost 0 bases to trimming and J lost 2 bases, with 7 bases between them. The CDR3 contains 14 residues. The germline V gene encodes CDR1 MNHEY and CDR2 SVGAGI. CDR3: CASSYSFAQETQYF. In DNA, the CDR3 is TGTGCCAGCAGTTACTCATTCGCTCAAGAGACCCAGTACTTC.

V is TRBV6-7 and J is TRBJ2-5, with a tentative D call TRBD2 (6 bases). TRBV6-7 is filed as an ORF, its function uncertain. Trimming removed 2 bases at V and 0 bases at J, with 22 bases between. The CDR3 covers 19 residues. CDR3 nucleotides: TGTGCCAGCAGTTACGCGGGGACTGTCTCCCCCCCGGACCAAGAGACCCAGTACTTC. It specifies CASSYAGTVSPPDQETQYF.

The DNA of the CDR3 is TGTGCCAGCAGTGCGAGCCTGTTGGGGGACGCTGGGGAGCAGTACTTC. Translated: CASSASLLGDAGEQYF. V is TRBV2 and J is TRBJ2-7, with D possibly being TRBD1 or TRBD2 (5 bases each). Trimming left V 4 bases short and J 7 bases short, with 23 bases between. The length of the CDR3 is 16 residues. Germline assignment: CDR1 SNHLY and CDR2 FYNNEI.

The DNA of the CDR3 is TGTGCCAGCAGTTTAGGACAGACCTACGAGCAGTACTTC. Protein product: CASSLGQTYEQYF. V usage is TRBV27 and J usage is TRBJ2-7; D possibly corresponds to TRBD1 (6 bases). This CDR3 is built from 13 residues. Trimming removed 2 bases at V and 2 bases at J, with 7 bases between. Germline CDR1 MNHEY, CDR2 SMNVEV (reference sequence).

The chain couples TRBV7-9 to TRBJ2-1; no definite D call. Germline V gene lookup returns CDR1 SEHNR and CDR2 FQNEAQ (reference sequence). The germline V and J ends were trimmed by 7 bases and 1 base, with 8 bases remaining between them. The CDR3 runs 13 residues. The CDR3 region has the DNA TGTGCCAGCACCATAGGGTCCTACAATGAGCAGTTCTTC. Translation: CASTIGSYNEQFF.

V gene TRBV9 combines with J gene TRBJ2-2, with D unresolved. The germline gives CDR1 SGDLS, CDR2 YYNGEE. The CDR3 loop spans 14 amino acids. Trimming shortened V by 1 base and J by 7 bases, and 11 bases separated the two germline ends. Here the CDR3 reads CASSVSLVGGELFF. In DNA form, the CDR3 reads TGTGCCAGCAGCGTAAGCCTAGTAGGCGGGGAGCTGTTTTTT.

The gene calls are TRBV7-3 and TRBJ2-4; 10 bases map to TRBD2. Trimming at V came to 4 bases and at J to 4 bases, leaving 16 bases not matched to a gene. Per the germline V gene, CDR1 is SGHTA and CDR2 is FQGTGA. The CDR3 runs 19 residues. The CDR3 is CASSSPTDGLAERKNIQYF. In DNA form, the CDR3 reads TGTGCCAGCAGCTCCCCAACAGATGGACTAGCGGAACGTAAAAACATTCAGTACTTC.

The rearrangement joins TRBV11-3 to TRBJ2-1; TRBD2 aligns across 8 bases. This CDR3 region has 18 residues. V dropped 0 bases and J dropped 0; count of bases not matched to a gene: 7. Germline V lookup: CDR1 SGHNT, CDR2 YENEEA. The CDR3 reads CASSLDRREGSSYNEQFF. The CDR3 DNA reads TGTGCCAGCAGCTTAGATCGACGGGAGGGTAGCTCCTACAATGAGCAGTTCTTC. The full variable domain, rest sourced from reference TRBV11-3 and TRBJ2-1, is EAGVVQSPRYKIIEKKQPVAFWCNPISGHNTLYWYLQNLGQGPELLIRYENEEAVDDSQLPKDRFSAERLKGVDSTLKIQPAELGDSAVYLCASSLDRREGSSYNEQFFGPGTRLTVL.

This chain joins TRBV15 and TRBJ2-4; the match to TRBD2 covers 15 bases. The junction had 12 bases not matched to a gene; V was cut back by 1 base and J by 2 bases. Germline V lookup: CDR1 LNHNV, CDR2 YYDKDF (reference sequence). The CDR3 is made up of 21 amino acids. The CDR3 sequence: CATSRGIGLAGGRSPKNIQYF. In nucleotides, the CDR3 is TGTGCCACCAGCAGAGGAATCGGACTAGCGGGAGGGAGGTCGCCCAAAAACATTCAGTACTTC.

The V gene is TRBV5-4, the J gene TRBJ2-5; D may correspond to TRBD1 or TRBD2 (5 bases each). This CDR3 spans 16 amino acids. Germline assignment: CDR1 SGHNT and CDR2 YYREEE (reference sequence). V was cut by 4 bases and J by 5 bases, with 21 bases left in between. This CDR3 reads CASSPRPGPTGETQYF. The CDR3 nucleotides are TGTGCCAGCAGCCCCAGGCCGGGACCAACGGGGGAGACCCAGTACTTC.

The chain has TRBV6-5 and TRBJ1-2, with TRBD1 matching over 7 bases. V was clipped by 5 bases and J by 5 bases; unmatched bases: 5. The CDR3 spans 13 residues. Germline-derived CDR1 and CDR2 are MNHEY and SVGAGI. CDR3 DNA sequence: TGTGCCAGCAGTGAGACAGGGAATTATGGCTACACCTTC. This translates into CASSETGNYGYTF.

V is TRBV6-4 and J is TRBJ2-2; D is ambiguous. This CDR3 is 15 amino acids long. V gave up 0 bases and J gave up 5 bases, with 10 bases separating them. CDR1 is MRHNA, CDR2 SNTAGT, per germline. In nucleotides, the CDR3 is TGTGCCAGCAGTGACTCTACCTCTTTAACCGGGGAGCTGTTTTTT. As protein: CASSDSTSLTGELFF.

This clone was detected only once. The V call is TRBV5-5, the J call TRBJ1-1; D is uncertain. Germline CDR1 is SGHKS and CDR2 is YYEKEE (reference sequence). The CDR3 is 13 residues long. With 2 bases removed from V and 0 bases from J, the gap between germline ends came to 5 bases. CDR3 region: CASSFGLNTEAFF. CDR3 bases: TGTGCCAGCAGCTTTGGCCTGAACACTGAAGCTTTCTTT.

The chain uses TRBV11-2 and TRBJ1-1; D gene unclear. The CDR3 covers 13 residues. CDR1 and CDR2 (germline): SGHAT, FQNNGV. The ends were cut back, 1 base at V and 5 bases at J, with 8 bases in the middle. The CDR3 region is CASSLGLETEAFF. The CDR3 coding sequence is TGTGCCAGCAGCTTAGGTTTGGAAACTGAAGCTTTCTTT.

The chain couples TRBV6-5 to TRBJ1-1; TRBD1 is a possible D gene (5 bases). The length of the CDR3 is 15 residues. V was pared by 0 bases and J by 3 bases, with 11 bases between. Germline V gives CDR1 MNHEY, CDR2 SVGAGI. CDR3 sequence: CASSYSRTLHTEAFF. The CDR3 DNA reads TGTGCCAGCAGTTACTCGAGGACATTGCACACTGAAGCTTTCTTT.

The V gene is TRBV29-1, the J gene TRBJ2-1; D might be TRBD2 (5 bases). The CDR3 is 13 amino acids. Trimming removed 4 bases from V and 8 bases from J, with 15 bases in between. Germline CDR1 SQVTM, CDR2 ANQGSEA. The CDR3 reads CSVVWASTDEQFF. Here the CDR3 DNA reads TGCAGCGTTGTATGGGCTAGCACCGATGAGCAGTTCTTC.

The chain combines TRBV11-2 with TRBJ2-1; TRBD2 matches 9 bases. With 2 bases clipped from V and 2 bases from J, the junction kept 1 base outside the gene matches. This CDR3 has 15 amino acids. The germline V gene encodes CDR1 SGHAT and CDR2 FQNNGV. The CDR3 sequence is CASSLLAGAYNEQFF. CDR3 DNA sequence: TGTGCCAGCAGCTTATTAGCGGGAGCCTACAATGAGCAGTTCTTC.

V gene TRBV7-9 combines with J gene TRBJ2-7; the match to TRBD1 covers 8 bases. The CDR3 contains 15 residues. Losses at the gene ends were 2 bases for V and 6 bases for J; bases not matched to a gene: 9. CDR1 is SEHNR, CDR2 FQNEAQ, per germline (reference sequence). The CDR3 coding sequence is TGTGCCAGCAGCTTAACTCAGGGGGCGCTTCTCGAGCAGTACTTC. Translation: CASSLTQGALLEQYF.

V and J are TRBV14 and TRBJ2-1, with D unclear. The CDR3 sequence is 14 residues long. Deletions cut 4 bases from V and 3 bases from J, with 10 bases between. Germline CDR1 is SGHDN and CDR2 is FVKESK. This CDR3 is CASSPPTSYNEQFF. CDR3 in DNA: TGTGCCAGCAGCCCCCCTACAAGCTACAATGAGCAGTTCTTC.

This chain links TRBV7-8 with TRBJ2-1; the D call may be TRBD1 or TRBD2 (5 bases each). The CDR3 loop spans 13 amino acids. Trimming pared 5 bases from V and 7 bases from J, leaving 12 bases between. The germline CDR1 and CDR2 sequences are SGHVS and FQNEAQ. This CDR3 is CASSKGTGNEQFF. Here the CDR3 DNA reads TGTGCCAGCAGCAAAGGGACCGGAAATGAGCAGTTCTTC.